This TCR beta chain was identified in a study of T cells after yellow fever vaccination. Study background: When fractions had low cell numbers, they were prepared with SMART-Seq v4 Ultra Low Input.

TCRdb passed the 5' RACE reads through MiXCR, listing each CDR3 protein once. The table includes some 350,000 distinct CDR3 sequences, roughly 11% detected once. This clonotype was counted at least ten times. Its antigen is not known. Overall study findings and caveats: Sorted repertoires could include abundant contaminating clonotypes from bulk cells. The booster response re-showed most primary clones: roughly 97% CD4, almost 90% CD8.

This specimen was PBMCs, taken on the day of the first yellow fever vaccination. The receptor was derived from a man younger than 30 who received the YFV17D yellow fever vaccine.

The CDR3 DNA sequence: TGTGCCAGCAGCCCCGACGGAACCAATCAGCCCCAGCATTTT. Protein sequence: CASSPDGTNQPQHF. The gene calls are TRBV7-9 and TRBJ1-5, with D hard to call. CDR1 and CDR2 (germline): SEHNR, FQNEAQ (reference sequence). The CDR3 is made up of 14 amino acids. V lost 5 bases to trimming and J lost 3 bases, with 11 bases between them.